The 27 T cell receptor beta chains below come from one sample, sequenced in a study of patients and donors after allogeneic stem cell transplantation. TCRdb re-called the RT-PCR reads through MiXCR, storing one row per CDR3 protein. The table records approximately 90,000 distinct CDR3 sequences, around 5% of them present only once. What was sequenced was blood, either unsorted or a sorted T cell fraction (not recorded which). All receptors derive from a human donor who was either an allogeneic HSCT recipient or a stem cell or donor lymphocyte infusion donor (not recorded which). It is not recorded whose cells these are; they may come from a transplant donor.

The rearrangement joins TRBV12-3 or TRBV12-4 to TRBJ1-1; TRBD1 agrees at 9 bases. The CDR3 is 15 residues long. V was pared by 8 bases and J by 10 bases, with 17 bases of the junction left unmatched. The DNA of the CDR3 is TGTGCCAGCGTACCCCGACAAACAGGGGGCGCAAGAGCTTTCTTT. This encodes CASVPRQTGGARAFF.

This clonotype was observed many times. CDR3 amino acids: CASSLAGGNEQFF. In DNA, the CDR3 is TGTGCCAGCAGTTTGGCCGGGGGCAATGAGCAGTTCTTC. The gene calls are TRBV12-3 or TRBV12-4 and TRBJ2-1, with a possible D match to TRBD2 (6 bases). This CDR3 comprises 13 residues. V lost 3 bases and J lost 6, with 9 bases in between.

The sample holds many counts of this clonotype. The V and J genes are TRBV20-1 and TRBJ2-7, with 9 positions matching TRBD2. After removal of 3 bases from V and 3 bases from J, the junction contained 12 bases not matched to a gene. CDR3 length equals 16 residues. Germline CDR1 is DFQATT and CDR2 is SNEGSKA (reference sequence). The CDR3 here is CSASNAGGRFYYEQYF. The DNA for the CDR3 is TGCAGTGCTAGTAACGCGGGAGGGAGATTCTACTACGAGCAGTACTTC.

The table lists this clonotype with many counts. The chain is built from TRBV12-3 or TRBV12-4 and TRBJ2-2; D not certain. The CDR3 extends over 12 amino acids. V lost 3 bases and J 6 bases, leaving 5 bases between the germline ends. CDR3 amino acids: CASSFTAGELFF. The CDR3 DNA sequence: TGTGCCAGCAGTTTTACCGCCGGGGAGCTGTTTTTT.

This clonotype was observed many times. The chain has TRBV20-1 and TRBJ1-1; D gene ambiguous. The CDR3 is 13 residues long. V was shortened by 4 bases and J by 0 bases, with 9 bases between the two germline ends. The germline V gene has CDR1 DFQATT and CDR2 SNEGSKA (reference sequence). The CDR3 protein is CSAIYSMNTEAFF. The DNA for the CDR3 is TGCAGTGCTATATATTCGATGAACACTGAAGCTTTCTTT.

This clonotype was seen many times. The J gene is TRBJ2-5, the V gene TRBV18; TRBD1 or TRBD2 may be the D gene (5 bases each). This CDR3 contains 15 residues. CDR1 and CDR2 from the germline V gene are KGHSH and LQKENI. The V gene lost 0 bases and the J gene lost 5 bases, with 13 bases spanning the gap. For the CDR3, the DNA is TGTGCCAGCTCACCACCTTACCAGGGAGACGAGACCCAGTACTTC. Residues: CASSPPYQGDETQYF.

The gene calls are TRBV20-1 and TRBJ1-5; 7 positions agree with TRBD1. The CDR3 is 14 amino acids. Germline V gene data show CDR1 as DFQATT and CDR2 as SNEGSKA (reference sequence). After removal of 3 bases from V and 1 base from J, the junction contained 3 bases not matched to a gene. The chain's CDR3 is CSASRGPSNQPQHF. In DNA, the CDR3 is TGCAGTGCTAGTAGGGGGCCGAGCAATCAGCCCCAGCATTTT.

This clonotype was recorded at least ten times. The CDR3 DNA reads as TGTGCCAACCCCCAAGGGGTCCCGAGTTTGAACACTGAAGCTTTCTTT. Its protein is CANPQGVPSLNTEAFF. V gene TRBV2 combines with J gene TRBJ1-1, with a weak D call TRBD1 (5 bases). From germline, CDR1 is SNHLY and CDR2 FYNNEI. The CDR3 is made up of 16 amino acids. The V end was cut by 10 bases, the J end by 0 bases, with 21 bases between.

This clonotype came up many times. The V call is TRBV5-1, the J call TRBJ1-1; 10 nucleotides agree with TRBD1. Germline assignment: CDR1 SGHRS and CDR2 YFSETQ. J gave up 0 bases and V 3 bases, and 5 bases lay outside the gene matches. The CDR3 has 16 residues. CDR3 amino acids: CASSSRTGGVNTEAFF. In DNA form, the CDR3 reads TGCGCCAGCAGCTCCAGGACAGGGGGAGTGAACACTGAAGCTTTCTTT.

This clonotype showed up many times. The chain combines TRBV12-3 or TRBV12-4 with TRBJ2-7; D not certain. The CDR3 has 13 amino acids. The ends were cut back, 2 bases at V and 7 bases at J, with 12 bases in the middle. CDR3 coding DNA: TGTGCCAGCAGTTTAAGTAAGGGTGAAGAGCAGTACTTC. Its protein is CASSLSKGEEQYF.

The table lists this clonotype with many counts. The chain has TRBV20-1 and TRBJ2-7; D ambiguous. Germline CDR1 and CDR2: DFQATT and SNEGSKA (reference sequence). Trimming took off 0 bases at V and 7 bases at J, with 10 bases between the two ends. CDR3 length: 12 amino acids. CDR3 coding DNA: TGCAGTGCTAGAGATTGGCCGTTGGAGCAGTACTTC. Residues: CSARDWPLEQYF.

This clonotype was observed at least ten times. The chain couples TRBV20-1 to TRBJ1-3; D is perhaps TRBD1 (5 bases). Germline V gene lookup returns CDR1 DFQATT and CDR2 SNEGSKA (reference sequence). The CDR3 length is 14 residues. The germline V and J ends were trimmed by 3 bases and 8 bases, with 17 bases remaining between them. This chain's CDR3 is CSARNPGLGDTIYF. The CDR3 nucleotides read TGCAGTGCTAGGAATCCGGGACTCGGGGACACCATATATTTT.

At least ten counts were recorded for this clonotype. This sequence joins TRBV30 and TRBJ2-7, with 7 bases that match TRBD2. The CDR3 contains 13 residues. Germline assignment: CDR1 GTSNPN and CDR2 SVGIG (reference sequence). The V segment lost 2 bases and the J segment 3 bases; nucleotides outside the gene matches: 4. The CDR3 reads CAWSSGGSYEQYF. CDR3 in DNA: TGTGCCTGGAGTAGCGGCGGGAGCTACGAGCAGTACTTC.

Ten or more counts support this clonotype. This chain links TRBV29-1 with TRBJ2-3, with 9 bases identical to TRBD1. The CDR3 has 12 residues. CDR1 and CDR2 (germline): SQVTM, ANQGSEA. J lost 7 bases, V lost 7 bases, and 6 bases had no gene match. CDR3 nucleotides: TGCAGCGAGGGACAGGGTAGTAATACGCAGTATTTT. It codes for CSEGQGSNTQYF.

The table lists this clonotype with many counts. J is TRBJ1-5 and V is TRBV7-8; no definite D call. The ends were cut back, 6 bases at V and 0 bases at J, with 18 bases in the middle. This CDR3 contains 17 residues. From germline, CDR1 is SGHVS and CDR2 FQNEAQ. CDR3: CASSPLYREVSNQPQHF. The CDR3, as DNA: TGTGCCAGCAGTCCTCTTTACCGGGAGGTTAGCAATCAGCCCCAGCATTTT.

This clonotype was observed a few times. This rearrangement joins TRBV11-1 to TRBJ2-5, with D tentatively TRBD2 (5 bases). Germline V gene lookup returns CDR1 SGHAT and CDR2 FQDESV (reference sequence). Trimming removed 2 bases at V and 5 bases at J, with 18 bases between. The CDR3 has 16 amino acids. The CDR3 sequence is CASSLSRGDARETQYF. DNA of the CDR3: TGTGCCAGCAGCTTATCTCGGGGTGACGCTCGGGAGACCCAGTACTTC.

In this sample, this clonotype turned up many times. V usage is TRBV20-1 and J usage is TRBJ2-6, with 7 bases identical to TRBD1. The CDR3 length is 16 residues. Germline CDR1 and CDR2: DFQATT and SNEGSKA (reference sequence). Losses at the gene ends were 0 bases for V and 4 bases for J; bases not matched to a gene: 6. For the CDR3, the DNA is TGCAGTGCTAGAGAAGCAGGGGGACGAGGGGCCAACGTCCTGACTTTC. It encodes CSAREAGGRGANVLTF.

This clonotype was detected a few times. The rearrangement joins TRBV20-1 to TRBJ1-2; D gene unclear. This CDR3 has 10 amino acids. Trimming stripped 5 bases from V and 6 bases from J, with 7 bases between. Germline CDR1 is DFQATT and CDR2 is SNEGSKA (reference sequence). In DNA, the CDR3 is TGCAGTGCTCGCCGAAATGGCTACACCTTC. Translating it yields CSARRNGYTF.

In this sample, this clonotype turned up many times. The V gene is TRBV18, the J gene TRBJ2-1; a weak D match, TRBD2 (5 bases). The CDR3 is made up of 14 amino acids. Germline V gives CDR1 KGHSH, CDR2 LQKENI. V was trimmed by 3 bases and J by 1 base, leaving 7 bases between them. The CDR3 DNA follows: TGTGCCAGCTCACCCGGGAAATCCTACAATGAGCAGTTCTTC. It translates to CASSPGKSYNEQFF.

The chain carries TRBV5-4 and TRBJ2-3; tentatively, D is TRBD1 or TRBD2 (5 bases each). The germline CDR1 and CDR2 sequences are SGHNT and YYREEE (reference sequence). The CDR3 covers 16 residues. The germline V and J ends were trimmed by 3 bases and 2 bases, with 16 bases remaining between them. The CDR3 is CASSSTGEGNTDTQYF. The CDR3 DNA reads as TGTGCCAGCAGCTCCACCGGTGAGGGGAACACAGATACGCAGTATTTT.

This clonotype occurred many times. The CDR3 here is CASSSPGGGTDTQYF. CDR3 DNA: TGTGCCAGCAGCTCCCCGGGAGGGGGCACAGATACGCAGTATTTT. V usage is TRBV28 and J usage is TRBJ2-3; 8 bases are a match to TRBD2. The CDR3 totals 15 residues. V lost 6 bases to trimming and J lost 1 base; unmatched junction nucleotides: 6. The germline CDR1 and CDR2 sequences are MDHEN and SYDVKM.

This clonotype was observed at least ten times. The chain uses TRBV7-2 and TRBJ1-2; D call uncertain. The V end was cut by 1 base, the J end by 2 bases, with 11 bases between. The CDR3 spans 15 residues. Germline V gene data show CDR1 as SGHTA and CDR2 as FQGNSA. CDR3 nucleotide sequence: TGTGCCAGCAGCTTAGGATTGGCGGGGAACTATGGCTACACCTTC. Protein: CASSLGLAGNYGYTF.

This clonotype showed up many times. The chain is built from TRBV5-5 and TRBJ2-3, with 7 nucleotides matching TRBD1. There are 15 residues in the CDR3. Per germline, CDR1 SGHKS and CDR2 YYEKEE (reference sequence). J lost 3 bases, V lost 3 bases, and 7 bases had no gene match. CDR3 in amino acids: CASSWTPGGTDTQYF. CDR3 DNA sequence: TGTGCCAGCAGCTGGACTCCAGGGGGTACAGATACGCAGTATTTT.

This clonotype was seen more than once but under ten times. The chain combines TRBV5-1 with TRBJ2-1; the D is unclear. This CDR3 has 16 amino acids. V lost 0 bases and J lost 0, with 10 bases in between. The germline V gene encodes CDR1 SGHRS and CDR2 YFSETQ. The CDR3 loop is CASSLAAIRSYNEQFF. As DNA, the CDR3 is TGCGCCAGCAGCTTGGCAGCAATCCGCTCCTACAATGAGCAGTTCTTC.

This clonotype has a count of ten or more. This rearrangement joins TRBV20-1 to TRBJ2-1, with 11 positions matching TRBD2. CDR1 and CDR2 (germline): DFQATT, SNEGSKA (reference sequence). With 3 bases clipped from V and 8 bases from J, the junction kept 9 bases outside the gene matches. The CDR3 sequence is 15 residues long. CDR3 DNA sequence: TGCAGTGCTAGCCGAATAGCGGGAGGGCAAGATGAGCAGTTCTTC. This gives the protein CSASRIAGGQDEQFF.

This clonotype was picked up many times. The chain joins TRBV7-9 to TRBJ2-5; the D gene could be TRBD1 or TRBD2 (7 bases each). The CDR3 spans 15 residues. V lost 5 bases and J lost 1, with 14 bases in between. From germline, CDR1 is SEHNR and CDR2 FQNEAQ (reference sequence). CDR3 region: CASSRQGGIQETQYF. In nucleotides, the CDR3 is TGTGCCAGCAGCCGTCAGGGGGGGATCCAAGAGACCCAGTACTTC.

This clonotype was picked up many times. The gene calls are TRBV20-1 and TRBJ2-1, with TRBD2 identical over 9 bases. V lost 6 bases, J lost 5 bases, and 8 bases stayed unmatched. Germline values: CDR1 DFQATT, CDR2 SNEGSKA (reference sequence). The CDR3 sequence is 14 residues long. For the CDR3, the DNA is TGCAGTGCCCTTAGCGGGGGTACCAACAATGAGCAGTTCTTC. Translating it yields CSALSGGTNNEQFF.